This TCR beta chain was sequenced during a study of graft-versus-host responses after intestinal transplantation. On the study more broadly: Once they had received anti-thymocyte globulin induction, all recipients took tacrolimus and steroids for approximately 3 years.

Concerning this clone itself: Its antigen is unidentified.

Germline CDR1 and CDR2: KGHSH and LQKENI. This CDR3 is 15 amino acids long. Trimming removed 0 bases from V and 7 bases from J; junction bases left unmatched: 6. The assay was immunoSEQ multiplex PCR, and TCRdb's table has in-frame clones only and misses some. This sample carries some 110,000 clones, approximately 90% of them seen once, and the ten largest clones take roughly 0.17%. This clonotype originated in a human donor who received an intestinal transplant. The material sequenced was unstimulated CD4+ T cells sorted from spleen or lymph node cells, taken before intestinal transplant. The chain links TRBV18 to TRBJ1-1; the match to TRBD1 covers 9 bases. CDR3 loop: CASSPPGQGFLEAFF. The CDR3 DNA reads as TGTGCCAGCTCACCACCGGGACAGGGTTTTCTTGAAGCTTTCTTT.